This is a list of T cell receptor beta chains from one sample in a study of T cells in Graves' hyperthyroidism and ophthalmopathy. TCRdb reanalysed the multiplex PCR reads using MiXCR and keeps one entry per CDR3 protein. This sample yields about 380,000 distinct CDR3 sequences, of which roughly 14% are seen a single time; around 20% belongs to the top ten. Input material: blood. These receptors were taken from a man under 40 with Graves' hyperthyroidism that later progressed to Graves' ophthalmopathy. Each CDR3 is given with its conserved first and last residue. Where a row states a size, it is once, few, many or the class of an expanded clone; other rows omit it.

v_gene: TRBV18
j_gene: TRBJ1-2
abundance: -
CDR3aa: CASSGQENYGYTF

v_gene: TRBV5-1
j_gene: TRBJ2-6
abundance: -
CDR3aa: CASSLYFNLRANVLTF

v_gene: TRBV28
j_gene: TRBJ2-3
abundance: -
CDR3aa: CASSKPGTDTQYF

v_gene: TRBV30
j_gene: TRBJ1-6
abundance: few
CDR3aa: CAWSTGISPLHF

v_gene: TRBV5-1
j_gene: TRBJ2-5
abundance: few
CDR3aa: CASSLAQGETQYF

v_gene: TRBV20-1
j_gene: TRBJ1-4
abundance: -
CDR3aa: CSASDRWSEKLLF

v_gene: TRBV19
j_gene: TRBJ2-5
abundance: -
CDR3aa: CASGAGQGFQETQYF

v_gene: TRBV27
j_gene: TRBJ1-1
abundance: many
CDR3aa: CASKNQGAPGTEAFF

v_gene: TRBV7-8
j_gene: TRBJ1-2
abundance: few
CDR3aa: CASSLALGWGGRGYTF

v_gene: TRBV9
j_gene: TRBJ2-2
abundance: -
CDR3aa: CASSAPGLAANTGELFF

v_gene: TRBV6-1
j_gene: TRBJ2-1
abundance: many
CDR3aa: CASTLGGGPYNEQFF

v_gene: TRBV28
j_gene: TRBJ1-4
abundance: -
CDR3aa: CASSLTGALNEKLFF

v_gene: TRBV12-3/TRBV12-4
j_gene: TRBJ2-7
abundance: many
CDR3aa: CASSLGVLSVAYEQYF

v_gene: TRBV6-5
j_gene: TRBJ2-7
abundance: many
CDR3aa: CASSYPFSHEQYF

v_gene: TRBV29-1
j_gene: TRBJ2-1
abundance: few
CDR3aa: CSVEDSAGYNEQFF

v_gene: TRBV2
j_gene: TRBJ2-3
abundance: few
CDR3aa: CASSELGPSTDTQYF

v_gene: TRBV6-5
j_gene: TRBJ2-3
abundance: few
CDR3aa: CASSYSAGGPDTQYF

v_gene: TRBV30
j_gene: TRBJ1-3
abundance: few
CDR3aa: CAWSVPGGTIYF

v_gene: TRBV9
j_gene: TRBJ1-5
abundance: many
CDR3aa: CASSASGNQPQHF

v_gene: TRBV5-5
j_gene: TRBJ1-6
abundance: few
CDR3aa: CASTSIRRDSPLHF

v_gene: TRBV11-2
j_gene: TRBJ2-1
abundance: many
CDR3aa: CASSLPDLINEQFF

v_gene: TRBV24-1
j_gene: TRBJ2-3
abundance: many
CDR3aa: CATSDLPRSGGTDTQYF

v_gene: TRBV7-3
j_gene: TRBJ2-3
abundance: -
CDR3aa: CASSSNPSGGADTQYF

v_gene: TRBV9
j_gene: TRBJ2-1
abundance: few
CDR3aa: CASSLDVGTGVNNEQFF

v_gene: TRBV6-6
j_gene: TRBJ2-5
abundance: many
CDR3aa: CASSYRQGAVQETQYF